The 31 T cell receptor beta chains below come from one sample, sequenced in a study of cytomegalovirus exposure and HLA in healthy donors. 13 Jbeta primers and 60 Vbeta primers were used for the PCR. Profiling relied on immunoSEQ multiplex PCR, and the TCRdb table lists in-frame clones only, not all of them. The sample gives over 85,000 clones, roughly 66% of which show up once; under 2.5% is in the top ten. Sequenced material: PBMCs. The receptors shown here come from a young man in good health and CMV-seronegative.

The CDR3 nucleotides are TGTGCCAGCAGTTACAGGGAGAATTCCTACGAGCAGTACTTC. It codes for CASSYRENSYEQYF. The chain links TRBV6-5 to TRBJ2-7, with D perhaps matching TRBD2 (5 bases). The CDR3 is made up of 14 amino acids. Trimming removed 2 bases from V and 1 base from J, with 9 bases in between. Germline CDR1 and CDR2: MNHEY and SVGAGI.

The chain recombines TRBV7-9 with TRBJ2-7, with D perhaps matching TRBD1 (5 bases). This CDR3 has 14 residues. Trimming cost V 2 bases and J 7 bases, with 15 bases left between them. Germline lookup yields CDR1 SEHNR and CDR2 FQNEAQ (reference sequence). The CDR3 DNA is TGTGCCAGCAGCTTACAACGCAGGGCCGAGGAGCAGTACTTC. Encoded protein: CASSLQRRAEEQYF.

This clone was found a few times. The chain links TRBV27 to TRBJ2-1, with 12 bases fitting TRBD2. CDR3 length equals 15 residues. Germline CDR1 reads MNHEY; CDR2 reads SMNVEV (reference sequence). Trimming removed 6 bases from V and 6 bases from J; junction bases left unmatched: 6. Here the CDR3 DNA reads TGTGCCAGCAGGGCGACTAGCGGGGGTTTCAATGAGCAGTTCTTC. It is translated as CASRATSGGFNEQFF.

For the CDR3, the DNA is TGTGCCAGCAGTCCGACATTATATCAGCCCCAGCATTTT. This gives the protein CASSPTLYQPQHF. The chain links TRBV6-4 to TRBJ1-5; D gene uncertain. The CDR3 covers 13 residues. The germline V gene has CDR1 MRHNA and CDR2 SNTAGT. The ends were cut back, 5 bases at V and 5 bases at J, with 10 bases in the middle.

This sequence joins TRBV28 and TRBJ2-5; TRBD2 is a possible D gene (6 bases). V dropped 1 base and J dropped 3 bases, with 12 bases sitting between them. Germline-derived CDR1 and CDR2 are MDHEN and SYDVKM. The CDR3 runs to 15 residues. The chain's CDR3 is CASSLYRGMEETQYF. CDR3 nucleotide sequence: TGTGCCAGCAGTTTATATCGGGGGATGGAAGAGACCCAGTACTTC. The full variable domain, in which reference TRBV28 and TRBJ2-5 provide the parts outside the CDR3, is DVKVTQSSRYLVKRTGEKVFLECVQDMDHENMFWYRQDPGLGLRLIYFSYDVKMKEKGDIPEGYSVSREKKERFSLILESASTNQTSMYLCASSLYRGMEETQYFGPGTRLLVL.

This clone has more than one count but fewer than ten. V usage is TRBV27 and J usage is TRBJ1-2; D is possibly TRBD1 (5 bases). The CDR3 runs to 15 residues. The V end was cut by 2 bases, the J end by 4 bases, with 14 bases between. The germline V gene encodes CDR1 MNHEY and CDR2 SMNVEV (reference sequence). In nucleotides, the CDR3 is TGTGCCAGCAGTTTAAGTGGAGGGACCGGCTATGGCTACACCTTC. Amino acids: CASSLSGGTGYGYTF.

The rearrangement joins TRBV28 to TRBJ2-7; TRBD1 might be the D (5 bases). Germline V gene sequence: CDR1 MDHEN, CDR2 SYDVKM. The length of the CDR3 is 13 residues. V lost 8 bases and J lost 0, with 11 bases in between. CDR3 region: CASQGTSSYEQYF. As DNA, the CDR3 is TGTGCCAGCCAGGGAACGTCCTCCTACGAGCAGTACTTC.

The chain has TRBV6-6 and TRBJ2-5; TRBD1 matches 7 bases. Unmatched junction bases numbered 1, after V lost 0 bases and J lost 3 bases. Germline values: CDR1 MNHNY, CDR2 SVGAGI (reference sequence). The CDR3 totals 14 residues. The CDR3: CASSYSTGEETQYF. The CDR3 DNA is TGTGCCAGCAGTTACTCAACAGGGGAAGAGACCCAGTACTTC.

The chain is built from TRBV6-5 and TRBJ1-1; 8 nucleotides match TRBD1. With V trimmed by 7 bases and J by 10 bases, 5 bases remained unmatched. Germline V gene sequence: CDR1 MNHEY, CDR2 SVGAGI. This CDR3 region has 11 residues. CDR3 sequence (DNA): TGTGCCAGCACTGGGACAGGACTAGCTTTCTTT. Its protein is CASTGTGLAFF.

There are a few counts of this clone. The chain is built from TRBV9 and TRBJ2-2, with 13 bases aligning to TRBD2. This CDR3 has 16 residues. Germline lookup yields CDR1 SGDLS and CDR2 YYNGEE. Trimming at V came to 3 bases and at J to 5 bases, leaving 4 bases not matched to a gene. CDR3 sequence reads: CASSAGLAGVTGELFF. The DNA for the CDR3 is TGTGCCAGCAGCGCTGGACTAGCGGGAGTTACCGGGGAGCTGTTTTTT. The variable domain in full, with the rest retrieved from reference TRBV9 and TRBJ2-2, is DSGVTQTPKHLITATGQRVTLRCSPRSGDLSVYWYQQSLDQGLQFLIQYYNGEERAKGNILERFSAQQFPDLHSELNLSSLELGDSALYFCASSAGLAGVTGELFFGEGSRLTVL.

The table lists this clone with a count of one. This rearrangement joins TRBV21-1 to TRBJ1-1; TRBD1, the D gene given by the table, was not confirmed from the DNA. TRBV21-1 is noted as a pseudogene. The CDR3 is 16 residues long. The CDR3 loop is CASTLNPTGQASEAFF. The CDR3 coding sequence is TGTGCCAGCACCCTAAACCCCACAGGGCAGGCTAGTGAAGCTTTCTTT.

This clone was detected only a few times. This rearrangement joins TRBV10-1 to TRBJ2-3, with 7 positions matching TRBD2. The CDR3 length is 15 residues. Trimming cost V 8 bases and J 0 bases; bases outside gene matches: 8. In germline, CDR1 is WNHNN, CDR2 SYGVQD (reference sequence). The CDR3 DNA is TGCGCCAGCGGGGTGGCTAGCGGCAGCACAGATACGCAGTATTTT. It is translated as CASGVASGSTDTQYF.

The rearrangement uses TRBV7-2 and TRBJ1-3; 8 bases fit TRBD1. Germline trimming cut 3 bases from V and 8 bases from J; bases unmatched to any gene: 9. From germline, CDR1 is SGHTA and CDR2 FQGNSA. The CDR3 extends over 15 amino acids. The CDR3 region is CASSFQGQGSDTIYF. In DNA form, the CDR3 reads TGTGCCAGCAGCTTCCAAGGACAGGGCTCTGACACCATATATTTT.

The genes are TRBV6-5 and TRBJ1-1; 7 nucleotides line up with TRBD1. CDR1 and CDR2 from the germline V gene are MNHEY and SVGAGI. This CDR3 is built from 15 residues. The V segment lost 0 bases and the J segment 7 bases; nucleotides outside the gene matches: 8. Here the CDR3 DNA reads TGTGCCAGCAGTTACTCGAAGGGGGCTCGTGTTGAAGCTTTCTTT. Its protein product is CASSYSKGARVEAFF.

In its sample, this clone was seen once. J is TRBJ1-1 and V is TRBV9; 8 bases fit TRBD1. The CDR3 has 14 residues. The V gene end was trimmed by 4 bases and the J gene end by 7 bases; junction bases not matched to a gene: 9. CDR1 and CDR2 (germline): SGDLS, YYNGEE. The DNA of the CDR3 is TGTGCCAGCAGCCCTCCAGGGGGCCTGGGTGAAGCTTTCTTT. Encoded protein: CASSPPGGLGEAFF.

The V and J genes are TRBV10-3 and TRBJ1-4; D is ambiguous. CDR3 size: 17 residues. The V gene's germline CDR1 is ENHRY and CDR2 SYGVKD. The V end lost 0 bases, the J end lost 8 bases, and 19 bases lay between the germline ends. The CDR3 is CAISESPGEGGREKLFF. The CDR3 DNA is TGTGCCATCAGTGAGTCGCCAGGCGAAGGAGGGAGGGAAAAACTGTTTTTT.

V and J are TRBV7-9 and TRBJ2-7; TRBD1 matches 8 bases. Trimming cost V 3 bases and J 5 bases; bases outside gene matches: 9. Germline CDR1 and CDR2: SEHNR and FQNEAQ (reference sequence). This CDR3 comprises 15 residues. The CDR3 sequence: CASSLTTGVYHEQYF. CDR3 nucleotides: TGTGCCAGCAGCTTGACGACAGGGGTCTACCACGAGCAGTACTTC.

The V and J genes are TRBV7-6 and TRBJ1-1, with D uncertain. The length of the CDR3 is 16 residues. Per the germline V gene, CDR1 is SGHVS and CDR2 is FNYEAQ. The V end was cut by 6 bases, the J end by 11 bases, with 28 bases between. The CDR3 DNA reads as TGTGCCAGCAGTCCAGCGGGCATTAAAGCCACCCGGGTTGCTTTCTTT. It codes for CASSPAGIKATRVAFF.

The CDR3 loop is CASSYPGNYEQYF. In DNA, the CDR3 is TGTGCCAGCAGTTACCCAGGGAACTACGAGCAGTACTTC. The chain combines TRBV6-5 with TRBJ2-7; TRBD1 is a possible D gene (5 bases). Germline values: CDR1 MNHEY, CDR2 SVGAGI. V was shortened by 2 bases and J by 3 bases, with 8 bases between the two germline ends. This CDR3 spans 13 amino acids.

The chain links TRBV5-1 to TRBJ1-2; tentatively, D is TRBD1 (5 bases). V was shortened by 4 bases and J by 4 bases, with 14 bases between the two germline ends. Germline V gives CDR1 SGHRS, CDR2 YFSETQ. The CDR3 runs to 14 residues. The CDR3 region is CASSGSGHSYGYTF. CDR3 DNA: TGCGCCAGCAGCGGATCCGGACACTCCTATGGCTACACCTTC.

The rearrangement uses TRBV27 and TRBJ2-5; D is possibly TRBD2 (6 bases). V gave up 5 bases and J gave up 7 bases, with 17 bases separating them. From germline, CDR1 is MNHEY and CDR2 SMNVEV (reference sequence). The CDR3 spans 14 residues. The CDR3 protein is CASSPPPGAGTQYF. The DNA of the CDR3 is TGTGCCAGCAGTCCCCCACCGGGAGCGGGGACCCAGTACTTC.

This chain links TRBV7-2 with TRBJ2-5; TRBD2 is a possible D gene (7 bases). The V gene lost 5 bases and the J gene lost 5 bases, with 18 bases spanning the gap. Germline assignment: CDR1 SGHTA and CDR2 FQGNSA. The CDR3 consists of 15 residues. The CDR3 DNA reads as TGTGCCAGCAGCACCCAGTTGGCGGGGGCGGAGACCCAGTACTTC. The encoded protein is CASSTQLAGAETQYF.

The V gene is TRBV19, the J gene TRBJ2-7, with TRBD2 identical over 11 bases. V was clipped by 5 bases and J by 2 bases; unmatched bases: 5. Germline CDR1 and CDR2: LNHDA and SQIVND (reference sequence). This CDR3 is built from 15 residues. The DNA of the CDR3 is TGTGCCAGTAGTCCGCTAGCGGGGGGAACCTACGAGCAGTACTTC. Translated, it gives CASSPLAGGTYEQYF.

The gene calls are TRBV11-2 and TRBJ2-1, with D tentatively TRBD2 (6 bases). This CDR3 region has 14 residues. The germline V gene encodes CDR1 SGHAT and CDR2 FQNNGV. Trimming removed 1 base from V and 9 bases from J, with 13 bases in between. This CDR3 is CASSLVVGRFEQFF. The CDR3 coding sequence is TGTGCCAGCAGCTTAGTCGTGGGGAGGTTTGAGCAGTTCTTC.

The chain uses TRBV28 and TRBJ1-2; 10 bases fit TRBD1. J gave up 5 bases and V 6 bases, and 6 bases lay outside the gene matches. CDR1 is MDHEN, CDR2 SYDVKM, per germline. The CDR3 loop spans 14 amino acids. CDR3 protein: CASRRTGGKYGYTF. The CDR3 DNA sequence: TGTGCCAGCAGACGGACAGGGGGAAAATATGGCTACACCTTC.

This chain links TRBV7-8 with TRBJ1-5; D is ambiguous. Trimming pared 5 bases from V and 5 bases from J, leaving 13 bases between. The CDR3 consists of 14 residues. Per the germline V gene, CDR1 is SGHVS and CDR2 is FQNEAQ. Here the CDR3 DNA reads TGTGCCAGCAGCCCCGGACGGAGGGATCAGCCCCAGCATTTT. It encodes CASSPGRRDQPQHF.

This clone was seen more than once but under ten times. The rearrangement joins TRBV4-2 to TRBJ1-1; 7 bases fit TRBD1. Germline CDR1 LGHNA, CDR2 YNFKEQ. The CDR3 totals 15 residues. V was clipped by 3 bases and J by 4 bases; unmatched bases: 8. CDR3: CASSHDKTGTTEAFF. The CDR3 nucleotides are TGTGCCAGCAGCCACGATAAGACAGGGACCACTGAAGCTTTCTTT.

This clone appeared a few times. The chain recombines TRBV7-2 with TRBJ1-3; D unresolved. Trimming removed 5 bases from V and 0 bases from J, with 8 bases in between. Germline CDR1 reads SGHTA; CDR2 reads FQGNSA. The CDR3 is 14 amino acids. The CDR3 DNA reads TGTGCCAGCAGCGCCACAGTCTCTGGAAACACCATATATTTT. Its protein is CASSATVSGNTIYF. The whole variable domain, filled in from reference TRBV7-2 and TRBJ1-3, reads GAGVSQSPSNKVTEKGKDVELRCDPISGHTALYWYRQSLGQGLEFLIYFQGNSAPDKSGLPSDRFSAERTGGSVSTLTIQRTQQEDSAVYLCASSATVSGNTIYFGEGSWLTVV.

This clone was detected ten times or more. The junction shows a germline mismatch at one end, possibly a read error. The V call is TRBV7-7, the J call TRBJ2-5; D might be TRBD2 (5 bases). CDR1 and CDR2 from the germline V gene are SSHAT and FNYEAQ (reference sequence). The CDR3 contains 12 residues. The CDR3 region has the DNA TGTGCTAGCAGCTCAGAGGGAGAGACCCAGTACTTC. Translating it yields CASSSEGETQYF.

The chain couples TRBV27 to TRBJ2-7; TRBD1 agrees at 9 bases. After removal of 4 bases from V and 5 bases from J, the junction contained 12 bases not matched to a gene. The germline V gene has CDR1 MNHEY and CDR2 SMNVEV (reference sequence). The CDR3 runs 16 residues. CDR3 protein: CASSSIGQGLANEQYF. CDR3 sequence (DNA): TGTGCCAGCAGTTCGATAGGACAGGGGCTAGCCAACGAGCAGTACTTC.

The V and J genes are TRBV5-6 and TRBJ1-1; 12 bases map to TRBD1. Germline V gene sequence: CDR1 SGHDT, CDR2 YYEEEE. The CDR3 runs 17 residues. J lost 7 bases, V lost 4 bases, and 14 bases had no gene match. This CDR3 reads CASSQGQGAMELGEAFF. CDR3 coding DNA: TGTGCCAGCAGCCAGGGACAGGGGGCGATGGAGTTGGGTGAAGCTTTCTTT.